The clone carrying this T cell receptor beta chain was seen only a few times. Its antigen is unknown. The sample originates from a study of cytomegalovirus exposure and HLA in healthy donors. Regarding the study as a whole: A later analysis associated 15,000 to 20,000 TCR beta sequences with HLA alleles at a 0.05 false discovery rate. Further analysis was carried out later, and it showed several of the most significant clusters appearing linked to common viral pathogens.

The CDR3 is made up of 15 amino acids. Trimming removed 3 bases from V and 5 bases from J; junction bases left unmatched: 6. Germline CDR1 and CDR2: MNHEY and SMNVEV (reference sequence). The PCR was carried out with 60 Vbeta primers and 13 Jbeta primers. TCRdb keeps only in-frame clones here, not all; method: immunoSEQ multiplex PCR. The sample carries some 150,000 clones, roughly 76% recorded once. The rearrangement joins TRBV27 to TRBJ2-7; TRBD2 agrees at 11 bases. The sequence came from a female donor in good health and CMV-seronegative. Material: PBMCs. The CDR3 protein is CASSFTSGRYHEQYF. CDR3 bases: TGTGCCAGCAGTTTCACTAGCGGGAGATACCACGAGCAGTACTTC.